This T cell receptor (beta chain) was observed in a study of T cells in Graves' hyperthyroidism and ophthalmopathy (dated by TCRdb to about 2019). Describing the broader study: Peripheral blood samples were taken at the time of initial diagnosis, prior to any treatment. To identify distinguishing TCR V-J signatures, a discovery cohort of 90 to 100 patients was used, comprising 43 with Graves' ophthalmopathy and about 59 with stable Graves' hyperthyroidism. Whether ophthalmopathy could be predicted prospectively was tested in an independent validation cohort made up of roughly 19 hyperthyroidism patients plus 17 patients who later progressed to ophthalmopathy. For training and testing, the 110 or so patients in the discovery cohort were randomly divided in a 7:3 ratio. In roughly six Graves' hyperthyroidism patients, the study also compared T-cell repertoires from thyroid tissue with T-cell repertoires from blood. Following sampling, methimazole starting at 30 mg daily was given to hyperthyroidism patients, and high-dose intravenous methylprednisolone was given to ophthalmopathy patients. The paper reports TCR Vbeta CDR3 sequencing of roughly 140 peripheral blood samples: over 40 ophthalmopathy, about 75 hyperthyroidism and approximately 17 progressor patients.

What the work shows at the level of the full study, not this receptor alone: Most expanded thyroid clonotypes (frequency above 0.001) were also found in blood, which suggests that blood repertoires may mirror thyroid immune responses. Sample size was not statistically predetermined, and investigators were not blinded to group allocation. In validation, progression to ophthalmopathy was predicted by the model with around 71% sensitivity and 72% to 85% specificity, a median of approximately 6.5 months before onset. A 13 V-J signature model separated ophthalmopathy from stable hyperthyroidism, with about 90% sensitivity and roughly 82% specificity in cross-validation and 80%/75% in testing.

Amplification of TCR beta CDR3 regions was carried out from RNA transcripts. A first-round RT-PCR of the TCR CDR3 used the HTBI primer set with the Qiagen OneStep RT-PCR kit. Libraries were constructed in a second round of multiplex PCR, after which size selection and purification were carried out. Paired-end sequencing of the libraries was performed with 100 bp reads on an Illumina HiSeq2000. As for how the authors treated the data: SOAPnuke was used to process the raw data, throwing out any read that contained adapters or uncalled bases, had a mean Phred below 15, or lacked an exact constant-primer or identifier match. COPE v1.2.5 was used to merge high-quality paired reads, and clonotypes were defined as unique nucleotide sequences. MiTCR v1.1 was used to align the clonotypes against IMGT TRBV, TRBD and TRBJ reference segments. Analysis was restricted to V-J combinations with a frequency above 0.0001, which covered roughly 99% of repertoires. The TCS score was defined as the ratio of F50 (clonal expansion) to E x V (chaos), calculated using BLOSUM62-based TCRdist between CDR3 peptides within each V-J. Welch's t-statistics and random forest reduced fewer than 600 V-J features to some 14, which were used in a naive Bayes classifier (R e1071). Thyroid-blood repertoire similarity was quantified with the Morisita-Horn index. Clones were called with MiXCR by TCRdb after fastp trimmed the public reads at Q25, and only in-frame beta chains were retained. All rows with the same CDR3 protein become a single entry with the most common DNA and genes. TCRdb assigned the V and J calls; the authors' analysis was not used. A total of around 700,000 distinct CDR3 sequences appear in this sample, around a third of them only once. The ten biggest clones cover approximately 31% of the sample.

In its sample, this clonotype was seen many times. Its antigen specificity is not known. Nothing much larger sits one base from this clone, and base qualities are not available. Stable Graves' hyperthyroidism was defined as no progression to ophthalmopathy during 18 months of follow-up. The hyperthyroidism patients were between 18 and 65 years old and newly diagnosed, with a disease duration of less than 2 months. Any patient with an uncontrolled infection, another autoimmune disease, pregnancy or lactation was excluded. Diagnoses were established on the basis of clinical symptoms, serum thyroxine and TRAb, thyroid ultrasound, and orbital computed tomography. PBMCs were separated from over 9 ml of fresh peripheral blood using Ficoll-Paque density gradient centrifugation. Trizol reagent was used to extract total RNA, and RNA quality was then checked on an Agilent 2100 Bioanalyzer. From a lookup of the germline V gene, CDR1 and CDR2 are ENHRY and SYGVKD. CDR3 length: 12 amino acids, cysteine to phenylalanine. Only the CDR3 part of the read is kept: 36 bases, read in frame from the first base. The trim is 3 bases for V and 8 bases for J, with a gap of 10 bases between the germline ends.

The sequencing sample was made of blood. The sequence derives from a woman aged 35 to 49 with Graves' hyperthyroidism. The sequence joins TRBV10-3 to TRBJ1-2, with no D gene named confidently. The DNA sequence is given as TGTGCCATCAGTGAATCCGTAGGCGGCTACACCTTC. This is translated as CAISESVGGYTF.